The 26 T cell receptor beta chains in this list originate from one sample, sequenced in a study of patients and donors after allogeneic stem cell transplantation (TCRdb year 2020). The library was built by means of RT-PCR. Reads for this sample came from a NextSeq 550. TCRdb reworked the public reads: Q25 trimming with fastp, MiXCR clone assembly, productive beta chains retained. Records with the same CDR3 protein are collapsed into one entry carrying the most frequent genes and DNA. In this sample the table shows about 110,000 distinct CDR3 sequences, around 33% of which occur a single time. Around 25% of the sample rests with the top ten. Sequencing was done on a sample of blood, either unsorted or a sorted T cell fraction (not recorded which). The receptors were sampled from a human donor who was either an allogeneic HSCT recipient or a stem cell or donor lymphocyte infusion donor (not recorded which). It is not recorded whose cells these are; they may come from a transplant donor.

In its sample, this clonotype was seen once. This chain links TRBV20-1 with TRBJ2-3; D is possibly TRBD1 or TRBD2 (7 bases each). The V end lost 6 bases, the J end lost 6 bases, and 25 bases lay between the germline ends. The CDR3 runs 16 residues. From germline, CDR1 is DFQATT and CDR2 SNEGSKA (reference sequence). CDR3 nucleotides: TGCAGTGCCAGGGGGGGTATGGCGGGATTCCTGGATACGCAGTATTTT. This gives the protein CSARGGMAGFLDTQYF.

The rearrangement joins TRBV10-1 to TRBJ2-3, with D uncertain. V lost 4 bases to trimming and J lost 5 bases, with 7 bases between them. Germline V gene data show CDR1 as WNHNN and CDR2 as SYGVQD (reference sequence). The CDR3 covers 12 residues. In nucleotides, the CDR3 is TGCGCCAGCAGTGCCGTGAAAGATACGCAGTATTTT. Translating gives CASSAVKDTQYF.

The J gene is TRBJ2-7, the V gene TRBV4-3, with D perhaps TRBD1 or TRBD2 (5 bases each). Trimming left V 4 bases short and J 2 bases short, with 18 bases between. Germline V gene sequence: CDR1 LGHNA, CDR2 YSLEER. There are 16 residues in the CDR3. CDR3 residues: CASSPGAVGKTYEQYF. CDR3 coding DNA: TGCGCCAGCAGCCCCGGGGCCGTAGGGAAAACCTACGAGCAGTACTTC.

This rearrangement joins TRBV27 to TRBJ1-5, with 9 bases that match TRBD1. The CDR3 covers 18 residues. The V gene's germline CDR1 is MNHEY and CDR2 SMNVEV (reference sequence). The junction had 12 bases not matched to a gene; V was cut back by 4 bases and J by 2 bases. In nucleotides, the CDR3 is TGTGCCAGCAGTTCCAAGGTCCTCAGGGACAGGGGCAATCAGCCCCAGCATTTT. This codes for CASSSKVLRDRGNQPQHF.

This clonotype showed up many times. The chain uses TRBV27 and TRBJ1-6; D not resolved. CDR3 length equals 13 residues. Germline assignment: CDR1 MNHEY and CDR2 SMNVEV (reference sequence). V lost 7 bases and J lost 10, with 14 bases in between. This chain's CDR3 is CASMGGRLSPLHF. Written as DNA, the CDR3 is TGTGCCAGCATGGGAGGGCGACTCTCACCCCTCCACTTT.

This clonotype was observed many times. The chain has TRBV10-3 and TRBJ2-1, with D unclear. The CDR3 consists of 13 residues. Germline-derived CDR1 and CDR2 are ENHRY and SYGVKD. V was clipped by 3 bases and J by 9 bases, with 12 bases between them. The CDR3 reads CAISDASPREQFF. The CDR3 DNA reads as TGTGCCATCAGTGATGCCAGCCCGCGTGAGCAGTTCTTC.

The CDR3 here is CASGLGRGSDTQYF. The CDR3 nucleotides are TGTGCTAGTGGTTTGGGCAGGGGATCAGATACGCAGTATTTT. V and J are TRBV12-5 and TRBJ2-3, with D perhaps matching TRBD1 (6 bases). CDR3 length: 14 amino acids. With 1 base removed from V and 4 bases from J, the gap between germline ends came to 9 bases. Per germline, CDR1 LGHNT and CDR2 FRNRAP.

The chain combines TRBV12-3 or TRBV12-4 with TRBJ2-5, with a possible D match to TRBD1 (6 bases). The germline V and J ends were trimmed by 8 bases and 2 bases, with 12 bases remaining between them. This CDR3 is 13 amino acids long. The CDR3 is CASRPGVQETQYF. The CDR3 bases are TGTGCCAGCCGCCCAGGGGTACAAGAGACCCAGTACTTC.

This clonotype was observed a handful of times. V gene TRBV18 combines with J gene TRBJ1-5; a possible D gene is TRBD1 (6 bases). Trimming took 0 bases from V and 4 from J, leaving 13 bases between them. The germline V gene encodes CDR1 KGHSH and CDR2 LQKENI. This CDR3 contains 16 residues. In DNA form, the CDR3 reads TGTGCCAGCTCACCACCGTCCAACAGGGTTAATCAGCCCCAGCATTTT. It specifies CASSPPSNRVNQPQHF.

The rearrangement joins TRBV7-2 to TRBJ1-5, with a weak D call TRBD1 (5 bases). Trimming cost V 5 bases and J 4 bases, with 18 bases left between them. The CDR3 has 16 amino acids. Germline V CDR1 and CDR2: SGHTA, FQGNSA. The DNA of the CDR3 is TGTGCCAGCAGCCTCCGCCAGGGCGGGATAAATCAGCCCCAGCATTTT. It yields the protein CASSLRQGGINQPQHF.

This clonotype was detected ten times or more. The V gene is TRBV27, the J gene TRBJ1-5; D is uncertain. Trimming left V 1 base short and J 5 bases short, with 15 bases between. The CDR3 runs to 16 residues. CDR1 and CDR2 (germline): MNHEY, SMNVEV (reference sequence). Here the CDR3 DNA reads TGTGCCAGCAGTTTATACGCGGACCTTGGGCATCAGCCCCAGCATTTT. Protein product: CASSLYADLGHQPQHF.

The chain has TRBV25-1 and TRBJ1-4; TRBD1 aligns across 7 bases. Germline assignment: CDR1 MGHDK and CDR2 SYGVNS. J lost 8 bases, V lost 4 bases, and 10 bases had no gene match. The CDR3 extends over 15 amino acids. The CDR3 DNA follows: TGTGCCAGCAGTGGAATAAGGGGGCTGGAAGAAAAACTGTTTTTT. This translates into CASSGIRGLEEKLFF.

The sample holds a few counts of this clonotype. The genes are TRBV10-3 and TRBJ1-5; 7 nucleotides match TRBD1. V lost 3 bases to trimming and J lost 5 bases; unmatched junction nucleotides: 7. CDR3 length: 15 amino acids. Germline V lookup: CDR1 ENHRY, CDR2 SYGVKD. CDR3 coding DNA: TGTGCCATCAGTGATCGACAGGGAGAATATCAGCCCCAGCATTTT. Its protein is CAISDRQGEYQPQHF.

The V gene is TRBV20-1, the J gene TRBJ2-1, with 7 bases matching TRBD2. This CDR3 has 15 residues. CDR1 and CDR2 (germline): DFQATT, SNEGSKA (reference sequence). Trimming took 0 bases from V and 7 from J; bases not matched to a gene: 9. CDR3 sequence: CSARDPGLGRNEQFF. CDR3 bases: TGCAGTGCTAGAGACCCAGGACTAGGAAGGAATGAGCAGTTCTTC.

The chain is built from TRBV6-6 and TRBJ2-7; D perhaps matches TRBD1 (6 bases). The CDR3 runs 14 residues. In germline, CDR1 is MNHNY, CDR2 SVGAGI (reference sequence). The V end was cut by 5 bases, the J end by 0 bases, with 11 bases between. This chain's CDR3 is CASSQTGSSYEQYF. In DNA form, the CDR3 reads TGTGCCAGCAGTCAGACAGGAAGCTCCTACGAGCAGTACTTC.

The chain carries TRBV5-5 and TRBJ2-2, with 15 bases aligning to TRBD2. This CDR3 is built from 18 residues. J was trimmed by 5 bases and V by 4 bases; bases with no gene match: 9. Germline CDR1 reads SGHKS; CDR2 reads YYEKEE (reference sequence). This chain's CDR3 is CASSLPGTSGRRTGELFF. In DNA, the CDR3 is TGTGCCAGCAGCCTTCCCGGGACTAGCGGGAGGAGGACCGGGGAGCTGTTTTTT.

This clonotype was detected once. The V and J genes are TRBV5-6 and TRBJ2-1; 10 bases agree with TRBD2. V gave up 3 bases and J gave up 3 bases; unmatched junction bases: 3. The CDR3 spans 15 residues. CDR1 and CDR2 from the germline V gene are SGHDT and YYEEEE. The CDR3 DNA follows: TGTGCCAGCAGCTCAGCGGGAGGGCGCTACAATGAGCAGTTCTTC. It codes for CASSSAGGRYNEQFF.

This clonotype came up a few times. The chain recombines TRBV5-6 with TRBJ2-6, with 10 bases identical to TRBD2. Germline assignment: CDR1 SGHDT and CDR2 YYEEEE. The ends lost 4 bases at V and 3 bases at J; junction bases unmatched: 4. This CDR3 has 16 amino acids. CDR3 protein: CASSQTSGRGANVLTF. The CDR3 DNA reads TGTGCCAGCAGCCAGACTAGCGGGCGTGGGGCCAACGTCCTGACTTTC.

There are a few counts of this clonotype. The rearrangement uses TRBV30 and TRBJ1-5; D might be TRBD1 (5 bases). The V end was cut by 0 bases, the J end by 4 bases, with 7 bases between. Germline CDR1 is GTSNPN and CDR2 is SVGIG (reference sequence). The CDR3 consists of 13 residues. This chain's CDR3 is CAWSVQENQPQHF. The CDR3 DNA sequence: TGTGCCTGGAGTGTACAGGAGAATCAGCCCCAGCATTTT.

The rearrangement links TRBV28 to TRBJ2-1; D perhaps matches TRBD2 (5 bases). V was shortened by 3 bases and J by 9 bases, with 6 bases between the two germline ends. This CDR3 comprises 11 residues. Germline loops: CDR1 MDHEN, CDR2 SYDVKM. DNA of the CDR3: TGTGCCAGCAGTTTCGAGGGTGAGCAGTTCTTC. It is translated as CASSFEGEQFF.

The table lists this clonotype with many counts. This chain connects TRBV9 to TRBJ1-2; D perhaps matches TRBD1 (5 bases). V was clipped by 4 bases and J by 1 base, with 8 bases between them. The CDR3 covers 13 residues. Looked up from germline, CDR1 is SGDLS and CDR2 is YYNGEE. The chain's CDR3 is CASSRQGNYGYTF. The CDR3, as DNA: TGTGCCAGCAGCCGTCAGGGTAACTATGGCTACACCTTC.

The table lists this clonotype with a count of one. The CDR3 reads CASSLEFNPKRETQYF. The CDR3, as DNA: TGTGCCAGCAGTTTGGAGTTTAATCCGAAGCGGGAAACGCAGTATTTT. This chain links TRBV12-3 or TRBV12-4 with TRBJ2-3; 7 nucleotides agree with TRBD2. The J segment lost 9 bases and the V segment lost 3 bases, leaving 15 bases of the junction unmatched. The CDR3 consists of 16 residues.

This clonotype was observed at least ten times. The genes are TRBV6-6 and TRBJ2-7; D is unresolved. The CDR3 extends over 11 amino acids. V was shortened by 5 bases and J by 4 bases, with 6 bases between the two germline ends. In germline, CDR1 is MNHNY, CDR2 SVGAGI (reference sequence). The CDR3 nucleotides read TGTGCCAGCAGTACCGGTTACGAGCAGTACTTC. As protein: CASSTGYEQYF.

The chain is built from TRBV21-1 and TRBJ2-5. TRBV21-1 represents a pseudogene. The CDR3 covers 11 residues. CDR3 loop: CATKVLETQYF. CDR3 in DNA: TGTGCCACTAAAGTCTTAGAGACCCAGTACTTC.

This clonotype turned up a few times. The chain has TRBV5-1 and TRBJ1-4; D is perhaps TRBD1 (5 bases). The germline V and J ends were trimmed by 4 bases and 2 bases, with 12 bases remaining between them. CDR3 size: 15 residues. CDR1 and CDR2 from the germline V gene are SGHRS and YFSETQ. As DNA, the CDR3 is TGCGCCAGCAGCCCGTCGGGGGACACTAATGAAAAACTGTTTTTT. Translated, it gives CASSPSGDTNEKLFF.

This clonotype has only a few counts. The rearrangement joins TRBV20-1 to TRBJ1-6; 8 positions match TRBD1. Unmatched junction bases numbered 9, after V lost 5 bases and J lost 6 bases. The CDR3 extends over 15 amino acids. Germline-derived CDR1 and CDR2 are DFQATT and SNEGSKA (reference sequence). This CDR3 reads CSAAGQGLLNSPLHF. Written as DNA, the CDR3 is TGCAGTGCTGCCGGACAGGGTCTCCTTAATTCACCCCTCCACTTT.